Below are 22 T cell receptor beta chains sequenced from a single sample in a study of Ad26.COV2.S vaccination and SARS-CoV-2 variants. Using immunoSEQ multiplex PCR, the repertoire was profiled, and TCRdb retains in-frame clones only, with some absent. The sample includes roughly 380,000 clones, roughly 94% of them seen just once. The sample consisted of peripheral blood, taken after recovery from COVID-19. Receptors originate from a human donor who had recovered from COVID-19.

The J gene is TRBJ1-3, the V gene TRBV29-1; no clear D. Germline-derived CDR1 and CDR2 are SQVTM and ANQGSEA. Trimming pared 2 bases from V and 0 bases from J, leaving 8 bases between. This CDR3 is 14 amino acids long. The CDR3 reads CSVEPENSGNTIYF. The CDR3 DNA reads as TGCAGCGTTGAACCGGAAAACTCTGGAAACACCATATATTTT.

The V call is TRBV7-2, the J call TRBJ2-1; 8 positions match TRBD2. The CDR3 has 15 residues. Germline trimming cut 2 bases from V and 4 bases from J; bases unmatched to any gene: 4. CDR1 is SGHTA and CDR2 is FQGNSA in the germline V gene. CDR3 loop: CASSLFSGVYNEQFF. As DNA, the CDR3 is TGTGCCAGCAGCTTATTTAGCGGGGTGTACAATGAGCAGTTCTTC.

The sample holds one count of this clone. The gene calls are TRBV27 and TRBJ2-1; 7 bases are shared with TRBD1. Germline V CDR1 and CDR2: MNHEY, SMNVEV (reference sequence). The CDR3 extends over 14 amino acids. V dropped 5 bases and J dropped 2; count of bases not matched to a gene: 3. In DNA form, the CDR3 reads TGTGCCAGCAGTGACAGGGCTCCCTACAATGAGCAGTTCTTC. Translating it yields CASSDRAPYNEQFF.

V and J are TRBV27 and TRBJ1-1; TRBD1 matches 7 bases. The V segment lost 6 bases and the J segment 4 bases; nucleotides outside the gene matches: 8. Germline lookup yields CDR1 MNHEY and CDR2 SMNVEV (reference sequence). CDR3 length equals 14 residues. CDR3 nucleotides: TGTGCCAGCAGCCCCAACAGGGGCGGCACTGAAGCTTTCTTT. This codes for CASSPNRGGTEAFF.

This rearrangement joins TRBV6-2 or TRBV6-3 to TRBJ1-5, with D possibly TRBD1 on 5 matching bases. V shed 0 bases and J shed 9 bases, with 15 bases lying between them. This CDR3 region has 15 residues. Per the germline V gene, CDR1 is MNHEY and CDR2 is SVGEGT. The CDR3 DNA reads as TGTGCCAGCAGTTACTCGGAGTCTGGGAGGGGGCCCCAGCATTTT. Its protein product is CASSYSESGRGPQHF.

This chain uses TRBV15 with TRBJ2-6, with 10 bases matching TRBD1. The V gene's germline CDR1 is LNHNV and CDR2 YYDKDF (reference sequence). The CDR3 has 20 residues. Trimming took 1 base from V and 2 from J; bases not matched to a gene: 11. As DNA, the CDR3 is TGTGCCACCAGCAGAGGAACTCGGACAGGGGGGGACACTGGGGCCAACGTCCTGACTTTC. Its protein is CATSRGTRTGGDTGANVLTF.

The chain combines TRBV7-7 with TRBJ2-5; D might be TRBD1 or TRBD2, each matching 5 bases. The V and J ends lost 5 bases and 2 bases respectively, with 15 bases between them. This CDR3 spans 15 amino acids. Looked up from germline, CDR1 is SSHAT and CDR2 is FNYEAQ (reference sequence). CDR3 loop: CASSPRDGVQETQYF. CDR3 sequence (DNA): TGTGCCAGCAGCCCCCGGGACGGCGTTCAAGAGACCCAGTACTTC.

This CDR3 is CAGRQRSNQPQHF. The CDR3 DNA reads TGTGCCGGGAGACAGAGAAGCAATCAGCCCCAGCATTTT. The chain couples TRBV6-5 to TRBJ1-5; D is perhaps TRBD1 (5 bases). The CDR3 is made up of 13 amino acids. Germline loops: CDR1 MNHEY, CDR2 SVGAGI. With 11 bases removed from V and 1 base from J, the gap between germline ends came to 12 bases.

The chain is built from TRBV5-5 and TRBJ1-4, with unresolved D. V was shortened by 4 bases and J by 0 bases, with 13 bases between the two germline ends. The CDR3 covers 16 residues. The V gene's germline CDR1 is SGHKS and CDR2 YYEKEE (reference sequence). Here the CDR3 reads CASSLRLAATNEKLFF. In DNA, the CDR3 is TGTGCCAGCAGCCTAAGATTGGCCGCAACTAATGAAAAACTGTTTTTT.

The chain carries TRBV5-1 and TRBJ1-1; 9 positions match TRBD1. J gave up 4 bases and V 0 bases, and 4 bases lay outside the gene matches. Germline V lookup: CDR1 SGHRS, CDR2 YFSETQ. The CDR3 has 15 amino acids. The CDR3 loop reads CASSLDGDRATEAFF. In nucleotides, the CDR3 is TGCGCCAGCAGCTTGGATGGGGACAGGGCCACTGAAGCTTTCTTT.

Notes on this clone: The same CDR3 also results from other DNA sequences found in this sample. The V gene is TRBV27, the J gene TRBJ1-5; D is undetermined. V lost 2 bases, J lost 1 base, and 3 bases lay in between. Germline V CDR1 and CDR2: MNHEY, SMNVEV (reference sequence). The CDR3 consists of 13 residues. The CDR3 sequence is CASSLKSNQPQHF. The CDR3 DNA is TGTGCCAGCAGTTTAAAAAGCAATCAGCCCCAGCATTTT.

J is TRBJ2-1 and V is TRBV4-3; D may be TRBD1 (6 bases). The CDR3 has 15 amino acids. Per the germline V gene, CDR1 is LGHNA and CDR2 is YSLEER. V was trimmed by 1 base and J by 1 base, leaving 8 bases between them. The CDR3 nucleotides are TGCGCCAGCAGCCAAGCAGGGGTATCCTACAATGAGCAGTTCTTC. Protein sequence: CASSQAGVSYNEQFF.

V usage is TRBV27 and J usage is TRBJ1-4; D gene ambiguous. Trimming took 3 bases from V and 8 from J, leaving 13 bases between them. This CDR3 region has 14 residues. Germline assignment: CDR1 MNHEY and CDR2 SMNVEV (reference sequence). This chain's CDR3 is CASSFRQGQEKLFF. Here the CDR3 DNA reads TGTGCCAGCAGTTTCAGACAAGGTCAAGAAAAACTGTTTTTT.

The chain links TRBV19 to TRBJ2-6; 10 bases are a match to TRBD1. This CDR3 is 16 amino acids long. Germline V gene sequence: CDR1 LNHDA, CDR2 SQIVND (reference sequence). The V gene end was trimmed by 3 bases and the J gene end by 2 bases; junction bases not matched to a gene: 1. The CDR3 reads CASSMGTGAGANVLTF. As DNA, the CDR3 is TGTGCCAGTAGTATGGGGACAGGGGCTGGGGCCAACGTCCTGACTTTC.

As to this clone: One junction end disagrees with the germline gene, perhaps due to a read error. This rearrangement joins TRBV11-3 to TRBJ2-5; D perhaps matches TRBD1 (6 bases). The CDR3 extends over 13 amino acids. Germline lookup yields CDR1 SGHNT and CDR2 YENEEA. In DNA form, the CDR3 reads TGTGCCAGCGGCGGACAGCCCCAAGGGACCCAGTACTTC. Residues: CASGGQPQGTQYF.

The CDR3 DNA reads TGCAGTGCTAGTGACCCTACAGGTTTATCTATTGAAAAACTGTTTTTT. Its protein is CSASDPTGLSIEKLFF. The chain employs TRBV20-1 and TRBJ1-4; D possibly corresponds to TRBD1 (5 bases). Deletions cut 3 bases from V and 7 bases from J, with 21 bases between. Germline CDR1 and CDR2: DFQATT and SNEGSKA (reference sequence). CDR3 length: 16 amino acids.

The rearrangement uses TRBV10-2 and TRBJ1-5; 7 nucleotides align to TRBD1. Germline V gene data show CDR1 as WSHSY and CDR2 as SAAADI. V shed 7 bases and J 5 bases; nucleotides not matched to a gene: 2. The CDR3 has 12 amino acids. CDR3 coding DNA: TGCGCCAGCACCCAGGGGGATCAGCCCCAGCATTTT. It translates to CASTQGDQPQHF.

This rearrangement joins TRBV6-5 to TRBJ1-3, with D maybe TRBD1 (6 bases). Germline V gene sequence: CDR1 MNHEY, CDR2 SVGAGI. V was clipped by 8 bases and J by 0 bases, with 14 bases between them. This CDR3 has 15 residues. The CDR3 DNA reads as TGTGCCAGCGGACCCCGGACAGCCTCTGGAAACACCATATATTTT. As protein: CASGPRTASGNTIYF.

This clone was observed a single time. The chain couples TRBV6-2 or TRBV6-3 to TRBJ2-2, with D hard to call. Germline CDR1 MNHEY, CDR2 SVGEGT. The CDR3 extends over 14 amino acids. Trimming removed 6 bases from V and 4 bases from J, with 12 bases in between. CDR3 region: CASSDYHSTGELFF. DNA for the CDR3: TGTGCCAGCAGCGATTATCACAGCACCGGGGAGCTGTTTTTT.

The chain combines TRBV27 with TRBJ1-5; maybe TRBD1 (6 bases). The CDR3 is 14 residues long. V lost 4 bases to trimming and J lost 7 bases, with 14 bases between them. Germline V gene lookup returns CDR1 MNHEY and CDR2 SMNVEV (reference sequence). The CDR3 DNA sequence: TGTGCCAGCAGTTCCGGGGGAACAGGGCAGCCCCAGCATTTT. It codes for CASSSGGTGQPQHF.

This chain connects TRBV6-5 to TRBJ1-1, with 7 bases fitting TRBD1. V dropped 6 bases and J dropped 6; count of bases not matched to a gene: 7. The length of the CDR3 is 13 residues. The V gene's germline CDR1 is MNHEY and CDR2 SVGAGI. CDR3 protein: CASSDRAKSEAFF. DNA for the CDR3: TGTGCCAGCAGCGACAGGGCTAAGTCTGAAGCTTTCTTT.

CDR3 sequence (DNA): TGTGCCAGCAGGTTACTAGCGGGGGGGGACTCCTACAATGAGCAGTTCTTC. This gives the protein CASRLLAGGDSYNEQFF. The chain recombines TRBV7-9 with TRBJ2-1, with 13 bases that match TRBD2. V was clipped by 6 bases and J by 0 bases; unmatched bases: 5. Germline values: CDR1 SEHNR, CDR2 FQNEAQ (reference sequence). CDR3 length: 17 residues.